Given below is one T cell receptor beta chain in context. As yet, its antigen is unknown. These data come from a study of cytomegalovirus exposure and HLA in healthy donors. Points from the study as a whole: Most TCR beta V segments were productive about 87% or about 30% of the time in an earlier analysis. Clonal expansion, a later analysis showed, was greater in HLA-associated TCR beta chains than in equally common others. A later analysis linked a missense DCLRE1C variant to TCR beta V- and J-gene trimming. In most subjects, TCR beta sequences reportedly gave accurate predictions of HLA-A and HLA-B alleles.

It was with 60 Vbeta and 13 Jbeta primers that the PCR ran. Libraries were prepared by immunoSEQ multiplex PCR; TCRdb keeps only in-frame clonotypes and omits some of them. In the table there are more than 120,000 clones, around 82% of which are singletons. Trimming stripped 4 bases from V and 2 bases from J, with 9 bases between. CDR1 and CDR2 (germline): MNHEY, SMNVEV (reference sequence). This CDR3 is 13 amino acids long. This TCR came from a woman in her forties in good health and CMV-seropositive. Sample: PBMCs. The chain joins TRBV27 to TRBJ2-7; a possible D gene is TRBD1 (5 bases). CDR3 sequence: CASSWQGPYEQYF. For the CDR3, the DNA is TGTGCCAGCAGTTGGCAGGGCCCCTACGAGCAGTACTTC.